What follows are 24 T cell receptor beta chains derived from one specimen sequenced in a study of T cells in Graves' hyperthyroidism and ophthalmopathy (dated by TCRdb to 2018 to 2020). Receptors were amplified or captured by multiplex PCR. The instrument was an Illumina HiSeq 2000. TCR beta CDR3 regions were amplified from RNA transcripts. For the first round of RT-PCR on the TCR CDR3, the HTBI primer set was used together with the Qiagen OneStep RT-PCR kit. TCRdb took the public reads, trimmed them with fastp at Q25, ran MiXCR for clone calling and kept in-frame beta chains. Merged by CDR3 protein, the rows form single entries marked with the most common genes and DNA. The sample table contains 250,000 to 350,000 distinct CDR3 sequences; only one count was recorded for about 15% of them. Around 57% of the sample is taken by the ten largest. What was sequenced was blood. The receptors derive from a woman in her sixties with Graves' ophthalmopathy.

The chain combines TRBV6-2 or TRBV6-3 with TRBJ2-3; 14 bases map to TRBD2. Germline lookup yields CDR1 MNHEY and CDR2 SVGEGT. V trimming: 5 bases; J trimming: 8 bases; junction bases outside the gene matches: 9. The CDR3 length is 16 residues. The CDR3 nucleotides are TGTGCCAGCAGTCGGACCGGGACTAGCGGGAGCGGTACGCAGTATTTT. Translated: CASSRTGTSGSGTQYF.

There are many counts of this clonotype. V and J are TRBV5-1 and TRBJ1-2; possibly TRBD1 for D (5 bases). The germline V and J ends were trimmed by 5 bases and 5 bases, with 13 bases remaining between them. Per the germline V gene, CDR1 is SGHRS and CDR2 is YFSETQ. The CDR3 has 13 residues. Here the CDR3 DNA reads TGCGCCAGCAGTTACGGGACGGCGTATGGCTACACCTTC. Residues: CASSYGTAYGYTF.

The sample holds many counts of this clonotype. V gene TRBV28 combines with J gene TRBJ2-1; 9 bases align to TRBD2. The CDR3 contains 15 residues. J gave up 6 bases and V 6 bases, and 9 bases lay outside the gene matches. Looked up from germline, CDR1 is MDHEN and CDR2 is SYDVKM. CDR3 coding DNA: TGTGCCAGCAGCACCCTGCTAGCGGGAATCAATGAGCAGTTCTTC. Protein product: CASSTLLAGINEQFF.

The table lists this clonotype with many counts. This sequence joins TRBV12-3 or TRBV12-4 and TRBJ2-3; D gene uncertain. The CDR3 covers 16 residues. V gave up 1 base and J gave up 0 bases, with 11 bases separating them. The CDR3 loop reads CASSLGGRSSTDTQYF. The CDR3 DNA reads as TGTGCCAGCAGTTTAGGCGGCAGGAGTAGCACAGATACGCAGTATTTT.

This clonotype occurred a few times. The V gene is TRBV11-2, the J gene TRBJ1-1; 7 nucleotides line up with TRBD1. The ends lost 1 base at V and 5 bases at J; junction bases unmatched: 7. This CDR3 is 15 amino acids long. Germline V lookup: CDR1 SGHAT, CDR2 FQNNGV. The chain's CDR3 is CASSLAGQWETEAFF. In DNA form, the CDR3 reads TGTGCCAGCAGCTTAGCGGGACAGTGGGAAACTGAAGCTTTCTTT. Drawing the rest from reference TRBV11-2 and TRBJ1-1, the complete variable domain is EAGVAQSPRYKIIEKRQSVAFWCNPISGHATLYWYQQILGQGPKLLIQFQNNGVVDDSQLPKDRFSAERLKGVDSTLKIQPAKLEDSAVYLCASSLAGQWETEAFFGQGTRLTVV.

This clonotype appeared a few times. The DNA is left out, because the CDR3 cannot be placed on it with certainty; the CDR3 is given as TCRdb lists it. The V and J genes are TRBV24-1 and TRBJ1-5; the table's D call, TRBD1, was not checked against the DNA. The CDR3 is made up of 16 amino acids, end residues included. In germline, CDR1 is KGHDR, CDR2 SFDVKD. The CDR3 reads CATSDSGQGYNQPQHF.

This clonotype was detected many times. The V call is TRBV4-3, the J call TRBJ1-2; no clear D gene. The germline V and J ends were trimmed by 0 bases and 5 bases, with 10 bases remaining between them. In germline, CDR1 is LGHNA, CDR2 YSLEER. CDR3 size: 14 residues. CDR3 sequence: CASSQDTDGYGYTF. Here the CDR3 DNA reads TGCGCCAGCAGCCAAGACACCGACGGTTATGGCTACACCTTC.

This chain's CDR3 is CASTLIGGKGNTIYF. For the CDR3, the DNA is TGTGCCAGCACCCTAATAGGGGGAAAGGGAAACACCATATATTTT. The chain recombines TRBV7-9 with TRBJ1-3; D possibly corresponds to TRBD1 (6 bases). The length of the CDR3 is 15 residues. Germline CDR1 and CDR2: SEHNR and FQNEAQ (reference sequence). V shed 7 bases and J shed 4 bases, with 17 bases lying between them.

V usage is TRBV4-1 and J usage is TRBJ2-1, with TRBD1 as a possible D gene (5 bases). Germline CDR1 MGHRA, CDR2 YSYEKL. Deletions cut 3 bases from V and 8 bases from J, with 17 bases between. CDR3 size: 15 residues. The CDR3 DNA reads TGCGCCAGCAGCCACAGGGTAAGCTTTACGGATGAGCAGTTCTTC. It codes for CASSHRVSFTDEQFF.

Many counts were recorded for this clonotype. V and J are TRBV2 and TRBJ1-2; maybe TRBD1 (5 bases). Germline V gives CDR1 SNHLY, CDR2 FYNNEI. V was trimmed by 4 bases and J by 4 bases, leaving 10 bases between them. This CDR3 comprises 13 residues. The CDR3 is CASSVVTVYGYTF. For the CDR3, the DNA is TGTGCCAGCAGTGTCGTGACAGTCTATGGCTACACCTTC. Based on the CDR3 plus reference TRBV2 and TRBJ1-2, the full variable domain is EPEVTQTPSHQVTQMGQEVILRCVPISNHLYFYWYRQILGQKVEFLVSFYNNEISEKSEIFDDQFSVERPDGSNFTLKIRSTKLEDSAMYFCASSVVTVYGYTFGSGTRLTVV.

CDR3 DNA: TGTGCCAGCACCGTTAGCGGAAGCTACAATGAGCAGTTCTTC. Translation: CASTVSGSYNEQFF. V gene TRBV28 combines with J gene TRBJ2-1; D perhaps matches TRBD2 (6 bases). The CDR3 runs to 14 residues. V lost 7 bases and J 3 bases, leaving 13 bases between the germline ends. From germline, CDR1 is MDHEN and CDR2 SYDVKM.

The chain employs TRBV25-1 and TRBJ1-6; D unresolved. The CDR3 contains 12 residues. The germline V gene encodes CDR1 MGHDK and CDR2 SYGVNS. Trimming took 1 base from V and 14 from J, leaving 9 bases between them. CDR3 region: CASSESGWTLHF. The CDR3 DNA is TGTGCCAGCAGTGAATCAGGATGGACCCTCCACTTT.

The table lists this clonotype with many counts. The J gene is TRBJ1-2, the V gene TRBV11-2; D is ambiguous. CDR1 and CDR2 from the germline V gene are SGHAT and FQNNGV. CDR3 length: 13 residues. V gave up 6 bases and J gave up 4 bases, with 12 bases separating them. The CDR3: CASSSQSLYGYTF. CDR3 nucleotides: TGTGCCAGCAGTTCTCAGAGTCTCTATGGCTACACCTTC.

The chain is built from TRBV7-6 and TRBJ1-4; D is possibly TRBD1 (6 bases). The length of the CDR3 is 17 residues. From germline, CDR1 is SGHVS and CDR2 FNYEAQ. Between the trimmed V and J ends, which lost 3 bases and 3 bases, there was a span of 17 bases. The CDR3 DNA reads as TGTGCCAGCAGCTTTTTCTCAGGGGCGGGTTCTAATGAAAAACTGTTTTTT. This codes for CASSFFSGAGSNEKLFF.

This chain joins TRBV27 and TRBJ2-7, with D perhaps being TRBD1 or TRBD2 (6 bases each). The CDR3 extends over 15 amino acids. CDR1 and CDR2 (germline): MNHEY, SMNVEV (reference sequence). The ends were cut back, 6 bases at V and 3 bases at J, with 18 bases in the middle. The CDR3 sequence is CASRSSDRWGYEQYF. The CDR3 DNA is TGTGCCAGCAGGTCTAGCGACAGGTGGGGCTACGAGCAGTACTTC.

This clonotype came up many times. This CDR3 is CSAKPLYRARSYEQYF. CDR3 coding DNA: TGCAGTGCTAAACCCCTCTACAGGGCAAGGTCCTACGAGCAGTACTTC. The V call is TRBV20-1, the J call TRBJ2-7; perhaps TRBD1 as D (6 bases). This CDR3 spans 16 amino acids. V shed 4 bases and J shed 1 base, with 20 bases lying between them. Germline loops: CDR1 DFQATT, CDR2 SNEGSKA (reference sequence).

This clonotype came up many times. The chain links TRBV12-3 or TRBV12-4 to TRBJ1-5; no definite D call. The length of the CDR3 is 14 residues. Trimming shortened V by 2 bases and J by 5 bases, and 10 bases separated the two germline ends. The CDR3 here is CASSLRRRDQPQHF. CDR3 coding DNA: TGTGCCAGCAGTTTAAGGAGGAGAGATCAGCCCCAGCATTTT.

This clonotype was counted ten times or more. The V and J genes are TRBV7-2 and TRBJ2-1; D gene uncertain. The CDR3 totals 14 residues. V gave up 1 base and J gave up 9 bases, with 13 bases separating them. Germline-derived CDR1 and CDR2 are SGHTA and FQGNSA. CDR3 bases: TGTGCCAGCAGCTTAGGGGCTACCTATGGTGAGCAGTTCTTC. Translating gives CASSLGATYGEQFF.

There are a few counts of this clonotype. V gene TRBV7-2 combines with J gene TRBJ2-2; D is perhaps TRBD1 (5 bases). There are 14 residues in the CDR3. CDR1 is SGHTA and CDR2 is FQGNSA in the germline V gene. Trimming removed 3 bases at V and 1 base at J, with 6 bases between. The CDR3 nucleotides read TGTGCCAGCAGCTTTGACAGGAACACCGGGGAGCTGTTTTTT. It codes for CASSFDRNTGELFF.

This clonotype has at least ten counts. The genes are TRBV20-1 and TRBJ2-1; the D gene is possibly TRBD1 (5 bases). Trimming left V 0 bases short and J 3 bases short, with 9 bases between. This CDR3 is 14 amino acids long. The germline V gene encodes CDR1 DFQATT and CDR2 SNEGSKA (reference sequence). The CDR3 reads CSARDQDNYNEQFF. Here the CDR3 DNA reads TGCAGTGCTAGAGATCAGGACAACTACAATGAGCAGTTCTTC.

The table lists this clonotype with many counts. The rearrangement joins TRBV7-2 to TRBJ1-5; a possible D gene is TRBD1 (5 bases). The germline V gene has CDR1 SGHTA and CDR2 FQGNSA. V shed 5 bases and J shed 1 base, with 15 bases lying between them. This CDR3 is built from 16 residues. CDR3 sequence (DNA): TGTGCCAGCAGCCCGGGGGGTTTATCGAGCAATCAGCCCCAGCATTTT. Residues: CASSPGGLSSNQPQHF.

This clonotype was detected many times. V is TRBV29-1 and J is TRBJ2-7, with a weak D call TRBD2 (5 bases). The V and J ends lost 3 bases and 0 bases respectively, with 9 bases between them. Germline V gene data show CDR1 as SQVTM and CDR2 as ANQGSEA. The CDR3 covers 13 residues. The CDR3 loop is CSVESRDSYEQYF. The CDR3 DNA sequence: TGCAGCGTTGAGTCGAGGGACTCCTACGAGCAGTACTTC.

The chain links TRBV7-2 to TRBJ2-4; 11 bases fit TRBD2. In germline, CDR1 is SGHTA, CDR2 FQGNSA. J gave up 5 bases and V 2 bases, and 11 bases lay outside the gene matches. The CDR3 contains 18 residues. Here the CDR3 DNA reads TGTGCCAGCAGCTTAACTACTATAGCGGGGGGGCCTCAAAACATTCAGTACTTC. Amino acids: CASSLTTIAGGPQNIQYF.

This clonotype was recorded many times. CDR3 sequence: CSAVRASVNTEAFF. For the CDR3, the DNA is TGCAGCGCCGTTAGGGCTTCTGTGAACACTGAAGCTTTCTTT. The V call is TRBV29-1, the J call TRBJ1-1; D is ambiguous. Germline values: CDR1 SQVTM, CDR2 ANQGSEA. V lost 7 bases, J lost 0 bases, and 15 bases lay in between. The length of the CDR3 is 14 residues.